This TCR beta chain came from a study of T cell repertoires in cytomegalovirus infection. Study-wide context: Both CMV infection and a matching HLA type were indicated by public TCR beta signatures.

In TCRdb, the reads were re-called with MiXCR into one record per CDR3 protein. The sample shows around 900,000 distinct CDR3 sequences, approximately 31% of them seen only once. With respect to this clonotype: Its specificity is not known.

This CDR3 has 13 amino acids. Trimming cost V 0 bases and J 4 bases, with 7 bases left between them. Germline V gene lookup returns CDR1 DFQATT and CDR2 SNEGSKA (reference sequence). This TCR derives from a human donor in good health (CMV status not recorded). Some clones in this sample may be carry-over from other donors' samples. Sequenced here: cultured CD8+ T cells from PBMCs, sampled from culture after CMV antigen stimulation. This chain uses TRBV20-1 with TRBJ1-3; D gene unclear. The CDR3 coding sequence is TGCAGTGCTAGAGACCCGCCAGGAAACACCATATATTTT. Protein sequence: CSARDPPGNTIYF.